This T cell receptor (beta chain) came from a study of Tregs in tolerant kidney transplant recipients. Overall study results and limits: Biological reproducibility was not directly addressed, but technical replication error appeared minimal.

The data were produced by immunoSEQ multiplex PCR, yet TCRdb's version contains in-frame clones alone and is incomplete. The sample records under 95,000 clones, around 93% being singletons. On this clone: Its specificity is unknown.

This receptor was taken from a human donor who received a combined kidney and bone marrow transplant. Sequencing used Tregs from blood, obtained before the transplant.

CDR3 residues: CASSYRQGLYNEQFF. In nucleotides, the CDR3 is TGTGCCAGCAGTTATCGACAGGGGCTCTACAATGAGCAGTTCTTC. The V gene is TRBV6-6, the J gene TRBJ2-1; TRBD1 aligns across 8 bases. J was trimmed by 3 bases and V by 3 bases; bases with no gene match: 4. The CDR3 covers 15 residues. Germline CDR1 reads MNHNY; CDR2 reads SVGAGI (reference sequence).